In its sample, the clone carrying this TCR beta chain was seen once. This entry belongs to a study of blood T cell repertoires in COVID-19. Looking at the study overall: The United States, Italy and Spain provided the acute and convalescent COVID-19 samples. From T cells, B-cell-depleted T cells, or PBMCs came the material, which was cDNA or gDNA.

Original processing notes: Reference gene primer amplification gave estimated nucleated cell counts. Profiling relied on immunoSEQ multiplex PCR, and the TCRdb table lists in-frame clones only, not all of them. V, J and clone size are those of that table, while D and trimming were read from the DNA. The table shows about 140,000 clones, with 80% occurring only once. Trimming cost V 6 bases and J 7 bases; bases outside gene matches: 6. This CDR3 contains 12 residues. Per the germline V gene, CDR1 is SQVTM and CDR2 is ANQGSEA. This chain connects TRBV29-1 to TRBJ1-2, with 9 bases fitting TRBD1. Sequenced sample: peripheral blood. The sequence derives from a man in his 70s who had recovered from COVID-19. The CDR3 DNA sequence: TGCAGCGTCGTGGGGACAGGGATTGGCTACACCTTC. It yields the protein CSVVGTGIGYTF.